This T cell receptor beta chain derives from a study of blood T cell repertoires in COVID-19. Sequenced by immunoSEQ multiplex PCR; TCRdb stores in-frame clones only, minus some. The sample has approximately 290,000 clones, roughly 89% seen once. The CDR3 runs to 15 residues. In germline, CDR1 is SGHNT, CDR2 YYREEE (reference sequence). V lost 0 bases and J 0 bases, leaving 9 bases between the germline ends. Recruits, aged roughly 18 to 95 years, lived in 24 US areas. This clonotype was sampled from a woman aged 18-29 years with acute COVID-19. Specimen: PBMCs or T cells enriched from blood (not recorded which). The rearrangement links TRBV5-4 to TRBJ1-1; maybe TRBD1 (5 bases). The CDR3 protein is CASSLDSGMNTEAFF. The CDR3, as DNA: TGTGCCAGCAGCTTGGACTCAGGGATGAACACTGAAGCTTTCTTT.